This T cell receptor beta chain stems from a study of blood T cell repertoires in COVID-19 (dated by TCRdb to 2018 to 2020). Notes on the research overall: Samples from collaborators originated in the United States, Italy and Spain and spanned both the acute and convalescent phases of COVID-19. Where available, HLA class I and class II types were taken from metadata supplied by the sample provider and were not determined by assay-based typing. Samples came from the ongoing ImmuneRACE study (first 160 participants) plus 1,254 subjects from 6 global collaborators. Nearly every sample came with metadata listing a de-identified subject ID, COVID-19 status, age in years and sex. The prospective study material was composed of cDNA or gDNA derived from T cells, B-cell-depleted T cells, or PBMCs. Subjects who had been exposed to COVID-19, were actively infected with it, or had recovered from it provided the deeply sampled blood TCRbeta repertoires that made up the dataset. The repertoires were released in a freely available public database meant as a resource for research on the immune response to SARS-CoV-2. General study outcomes and caveats: Clinical and demographic metadata were provided uncurated, with the amount varying by source and participant.

TCRbeta CDR3 regions were amplified from genomic DNA by means of the immunoSEQ Assay, a bias-controlled multiplex PCR. As for how the authors treated the data: Within the assay, amplification of reference gene primers was used to estimate how many nucleated cells each sample contained. To quantify the absolute abundance of each unique TCRbeta CDR3 rearrangement, sequence reads were collapsed and filtered. For each sample, productive Simpson clonality was calculated as the square root of Simpson's diversity index over productive rearrangements. TCRdb holds this immuneACCESS table with in-frame rearrangements only. Some clones are missing; in checked studies, unresolved V genes explain under half, and the rest has no known cause. The V and J calls and clone size are taken from that table; D and trimming were inferred from the DNA. For this sample the table gives nearly 50,000 clones, of which about 90% were detected only once. Of the sample, 2.1% is held by the ten largest clones.

A word on this clone: Its antigen is still unknown. Base quality data are lacking; no much larger clone is found one base away.

At one collaborating source in Seattle, patients were enrolled during active infection and were followed longitudinally through the course of disease. The collaborating institutions used their own protocols to collect whole blood in K2EDTA tubes. For TCRbeta analysis, collaborators shipped samples as frozen whole blood, isolated PBMCs, or DNA extracted from either of those sample types. The TCR sequence derives from a woman older than 75 with COVID-19, enrolled during active disease. The source material was peripheral blood.

Read as DNA, the sequence is TGTGCCTGGAATGATAAGGGACTAGCGGGAGAAGATACGCAGTATTTT. Translated, it reads CAWNDKGLAGEDTQYF. The sequence is built from TRBV30 and TRBJ2-3, and TRBD2 aligns with 14 junction nucleotides. CDR1 is given as GTSNPN and CDR2 as SVGIG, both from the germline V gene (reference sequence). Ends trimmed: V by 4 bases, J by 5 bases; bases unmatched to a gene: 8. The CDR3 sequence holds 16 residues, the cysteine and phenylalanine included. Only CDR3 DNA is held: 48 bases, read in frame from base 1. The CDR3 plus the reference TRBV30 and TRBJ2-3 genes for the other parts give the full variable domain: SQTIHQWPATLVQPVGSPLSLECTVEGTSNPNLYWYRQAAGRGLQLLFYSVGIGQISSEVPQNLSASRPQDRQFILSSKKLLLSDSGFYLCAWNDKGLAGEDTQYFGPGTRLTVL.